This entry features one T cell receptor (beta chain) sequence. Antigen specificity is unknown. This entry is derived from a study of OX40 agonist ivuxolimab in advanced cancers. Overall study: Patients received ivuxolimab, an agonistic anti-OX40 (CD134) antibody. Study-level points and caveats: CD8+ T cells were the subset that, on average, had more expanded clones than CD4+. Clonal expansion among partial responders at 0.1-3.0 mg/kg ranked near the lowest.

Produced via immunoSEQ multiplex PCR; TCRdb's table is partial and in-frame only. The sample yields fewer than 100,000 clones, roughly 80% seen once. CDR3 length equals 16 residues. Trimming shortened V by 4 bases and J by 0 bases, and 16 bases separated the two germline ends. The germline V gene has CDR1 SGHRS and CDR2 YFSETQ. The sequences come from CD4+ or CD8+ T cells sorted from blood, collected in a trial of the OX40 agonist ivuxolimab. The receptor was isolated from an adult with an advanced solid tumor such as melanoma, head and neck, liver or kidney cancer. The chain uses TRBV5-1 and TRBJ1-1; D remains ambiguous. The CDR3, as DNA: TGCGCCAGCAGCCGAAACTCGAGGACCGTGAACACTGAAGCTTTCTTT. Translated, it gives CASSRNSRTVNTEAFF.